Shown below are 25 T cell receptor beta chains from a single sample sequenced in a study of vaccination effects on CD4 cells after COVID-19. Measured with immunoSEQ multiplex PCR; TCRdb has only the in-frame clones, and not every one. Seen here are 22,000 or so clones, around 69% observed once, and the top ten hold around a tenth. What these receptors recognize is not known. Prior to sequencing, the ViraFEST assay stimulated PBMC with viral peptide pools, which expanded the antigen-specific CD4+ T cells. An approximately 10-day culture period preceded the isolation of CD4+ T cells. Each participant received a vaccine that was either BNT162b2 or mRNA-1273, given as two doses. The input for sequencing was CD4+ T cells from PBMCs cultured with HCoV-229E spike peptides, taken after COVID-19 vaccination. These receptor sequences come from a human donor who received a COVID-19 vaccine.

V is TRBV11-2 and J is TRBJ1-2, with a weak D call TRBD1 (6 bases). CDR3 length equals 15 residues. V lost 0 bases and J 8 bases, leaving 16 bases between the germline ends. Germline CDR1 and CDR2: SGHAT and FQNNGV. In DNA form, the CDR3 reads TGTGCCAGCAGCTTAGACGGGACGGGGGCGCGGGGCTACACCTTC. Protein product: CASSLDGTGARGYTF.

The chain carries TRBV19 and TRBJ1-1; possible D gene TRBD1, 6 bases. The germline gives CDR1 LNHDA, CDR2 SQIVND (reference sequence). The CDR3 has 16 amino acids. The ends were cut back, 3 bases at V and 8 bases at J, with 22 bases in the middle. For the CDR3, the DNA is TGTGCCAGTAGTATCGGAGGAACAGGGAGCCAAGAAGAAGCTTTCTTT. Its protein product is CASSIGGTGSQEEAFF.

In this sample, this clone turned up a few times. The rearrangement links TRBV10-3 to TRBJ1-4, with D unresolved. Germline V gene sequence: CDR1 ENHRY, CDR2 SYGVKD. The CDR3 consists of 12 residues. V was pared by 0 bases and J by 7 bases, with 3 bases between. The CDR3 region has the DNA TGTGCCATCAGTGAGTCGAGTGAAAAACTGTTTTTT. Translation: CAISESSEKLFF.

The chain is built from TRBV7-2 and TRBJ1-6; D possibly corresponds to TRBD1 (5 bases). The CDR3 runs 14 residues. The germline gives CDR1 SGHTA, CDR2 FQGNSA. V gave up 2 bases and J gave up 11 bases, with 13 bases separating them. CDR3 nucleotide sequence: TGTGCCAGCAGCTTACTGGAGAGGGGAACACCCCTCCACTTT. Translated, it gives CASSLLERGTPLHF.

The chain carries TRBV10-3 and TRBJ1-6, with D maybe TRBD1 (6 bases). V was shortened by 10 bases and J by 6 bases, with 13 bases between the two germline ends. CDR3 length equals 13 residues. The germline CDR1 and CDR2 sequences are ENHRY and SYGVKD. The CDR3 region has the DNA TGTGCCACCACGGACAGTTTTAATTCACCCCTCCACTTT. It yields the protein CATTDSFNSPLHF.

The V gene is TRBV27, the J gene TRBJ2-7; D is possibly TRBD1 (6 bases). The CDR3 runs to 15 residues. Trimming took 0 bases from V and 6 from J, leaving 15 bases between them. Germline V lookup: CDR1 MNHEY, CDR2 SMNVEV (reference sequence). CDR3 region: CASSLSNVRGVEQYF. CDR3 in DNA: TGTGCCAGCAGTTTATCAAACGTCAGGGGAGTCGAGCAGTACTTC.

The genes are TRBV6-5 and TRBJ1-2; weak D call: TRBD1 (5 bases). Trimming pared 0 bases from V and 10 bases from J, leaving 18 bases between. CDR3 size: 15 residues. The germline gives CDR1 MNHEY, CDR2 SVGAGI. The CDR3 DNA follows: TGTGCCAGCAGTTACTCGGGGCAGGGTGGTTCCTTCTACACCTTC. This sequence encodes CASSYSGQGGSFYTF.

This clone was recorded a few times. The chain combines TRBV11-3 with TRBJ2-7; 7 bases match TRBD1. The CDR3 length is 15 residues. V gave up 4 bases and J gave up 7 bases; unmatched junction bases: 13. Germline CDR1 is SGHNT and CDR2 is YENEEA. The CDR3 bases are TGTGCCAGCAGCTCTCGACAGGGACCAGTTGGGGAGCAGTACTTC. Protein: CASSSRQGPVGEQYF.

In this sample, this clone turned up a few times. This rearrangement joins TRBV6-5 to TRBJ1-2; the D is unclear. Trimming cost V 6 bases and J 6 bases, with 14 bases left between them. The CDR3 runs to 13 residues. The germline gives CDR1 MNHEY, CDR2 SVGAGI. In DNA form, the CDR3 reads TGTGCCAGCAGGATCGGGGTATCGGATGGCTACACCTTC. It yields the protein CASRIGVSDGYTF.

The chain links TRBV24-1 to TRBJ1-3; D ambiguous. The CDR3 has 15 residues. Per germline, CDR1 KGHDR and CDR2 SFDVKD. Trimming took 4 bases from V and 6 from J, leaving 15 bases between them. The CDR3 sequence is CATSDPADGANTIYF. CDR3 DNA: TGTGCCACCAGTGACCCCGCGGATGGAGCAAACACCATATATTTT.

V is TRBV3-1 (or the pseudogene TRBV3-2) and J is TRBJ2-2, with 11 bases identical to TRBD2. With 8 bases clipped from V and 6 bases from J, the junction kept 5 bases outside the gene matches. The CDR3 contains 14 residues. Germline loops: CDR1 LGHDT, CDR2 YNNKEL (reference sequence). The CDR3 loop reads CASAGLAGSGELFF. The CDR3 DNA sequence: TGTGCCAGCGCCGGACTAGCGGGTTCCGGGGAGCTGTTTTTT.

V usage is TRBV7-2 and J usage is TRBJ1-1; TRBD1 might be the D (6 bases). Germline V gene sequence: CDR1 SGHTA, CDR2 FQGNSA. This CDR3 has 16 residues. Trimming took off 2 bases at V and 10 bases at J, with 23 bases between the two ends. The chain's CDR3 is CASSLSVTQGHWRAFF. CDR3 sequence (DNA): TGTGCCAGCAGCTTATCGGTCACGCAGGGGCATTGGCGAGCTTTCTTT.

The V call is TRBV5-6, the J call TRBJ2-1, with D maybe TRBD1 (6 bases). CDR1 SGHDT and CDR2 YYEEEE come from the germline V gene. The CDR3 totals 12 residues. V dropped 4 bases and J dropped 9 bases, with 11 bases sitting between them. The CDR3 reads CASSPEGGEQFF. The CDR3 nucleotides are TGTGCCAGCAGCCCGGAAGGGGGTGAGCAGTTCTTC.

A few counts support this clone. The chain couples TRBV3-1 (or the pseudogene TRBV3-2) to TRBJ1-5; possibly TRBD1 for D (6 bases). Germline V gene sequence: CDR1 LGHDT, CDR2 YNNKEL (reference sequence). Trimming took 2 bases from V and 7 from J, leaving 15 bases between them. This CDR3 has 15 residues. CDR3 sequence reads: CASSQTYREGQPQHF. CDR3 DNA sequence: TGTGCCAGCAGCCAAACCTACAGGGAAGGACAGCCCCAGCATTTT.

The V call is TRBV7-9, the J call TRBJ1-1; D remains ambiguous. CDR1 and CDR2 (germline): SEHNR, FQNEAQ (reference sequence). Trimming shortened V by 5 bases and J by 4 bases, and 14 bases separated the two germline ends. The CDR3 spans 14 residues. As DNA, the CDR3 is TGTGCCAGCAGCCTAGGTGAGATTTTCACTGAAGCTTTCTTT. Translating it yields CASSLGEIFTEAFF.

The chain has TRBV5-4 and TRBJ1-1, with a possible D match to TRBD1 (5 bases). V was trimmed by 2 bases and J by 2 bases, leaving 7 bases between them. This CDR3 is 13 amino acids long. CDR1 is SGHNT, CDR2 YYREEE, per germline (reference sequence). CDR3 bases: TGTGCCAGCAGCTTCCAGGGCAACACTGAAGCTTTCTTT. The encoded protein is CASSFQGNTEAFF.

The CDR3 DNA reads TGTGCCAGTAGTAAACAGGGGAGCTCCTACAATGAGCAGTTCTTC. It codes for CASSKQGSSYNEQFF. V is TRBV19 and J is TRBJ2-1; 7 nucleotides line up with TRBD1. The CDR3 sequence is 15 residues long. The germline V gene has CDR1 LNHDA and CDR2 SQIVND (reference sequence). J lost 0 bases, V lost 4 bases, and 3 bases had no gene match.

The rearrangement joins TRBV6-5 to TRBJ1-2; the D is unclear. Germline CDR1 is MNHEY and CDR2 is SVGAGI. Deletions cut 2 bases from V and 0 bases from J, with 13 bases between. The CDR3 totals 16 residues. The CDR3 nucleotides are TGTGCCAGCAGTTACACTCCGACGGTAACTAACTATGGCTACACCTTC. Its translation is CASSYTPTVTNYGYTF.

The chain links TRBV3-1 (or the pseudogene TRBV3-2) to TRBJ2-7; D remains ambiguous. CDR1 and CDR2 from the germline V gene are LGHDT and YNNKEL (reference sequence). The V end was cut by 4 bases, the J end by 4 bases, with 8 bases between. The CDR3 has 12 amino acids. CDR3 DNA sequence: TGTGCCAGCAGCCGGGTTAGTTACGAGCAGTACTTC. This translates into CASSRVSYEQYF.

This chain links TRBV9 with TRBJ2-1; D perhaps matches TRBD2 (5 bases). V lost 2 bases and J 7 bases, leaving 16 bases between the germline ends. Germline V gene lookup returns CDR1 SGDLS and CDR2 YYNGEE. The CDR3 extends over 15 amino acids. The CDR3 nucleotides read TGTGCCAGCAGCGTGTCCGGGGAATCGCGGAATGAGCAGTTCTTC. Translating gives CASSVSGESRNEQFF.

J is TRBJ2-7 and V is TRBV3-1 (or the pseudogene TRBV3-2); D not resolved. CDR3 size: 15 residues. V lost 1 base and J 2 bases, leaving 12 bases between the germline ends. The germline gives CDR1 LGHDT, CDR2 YNNKEL (reference sequence). The CDR3 protein is CASSQGNFSPYEQYF. CDR3 nucleotide sequence: TGTGCCAGCAGCCAAGGGAACTTCAGCCCCTACGAGCAGTACTTC.

This chain connects TRBV6-5 to TRBJ1-1; 9 nucleotides agree with TRBD1. V dropped 8 bases and J dropped 7; count of bases not matched to a gene: 5. This CDR3 comprises 12 residues. In germline, CDR1 is MNHEY, CDR2 SVGAGI. The DNA of the CDR3 is TGTGCCAGCGGCGGGACAGGGCGTGAAGCTTTCTTT. Protein sequence: CASGGTGREAFF.

The chain couples TRBV19 to TRBJ2-5, with 8 bases that match TRBD2. V shed 3 bases, J shed 1 base, and the junction held 10 bases outside the gene matches. From germline, CDR1 is LNHDA and CDR2 SQIVND (reference sequence). This CDR3 has 17 residues. This CDR3 is CASSMETSANFQETQYF. Written as DNA, the CDR3 is TGTGCCAGTAGTATGGAGACTAGCGCCAACTTCCAAGAGACCCAGTACTTC.

CDR3 protein: CASSPGRASGKDTQYF. The CDR3 DNA follows: TGTGCCAGCTCACCAGGCCGGGCCTCTGGGAAAGATACGCAGTATTTT. The chain joins TRBV18 to TRBJ2-3; D not certain. Germline values: CDR1 KGHSH, CDR2 LQKENI. V was shortened by 2 bases and J by 5 bases, with 17 bases between the two germline ends. The CDR3 loop spans 16 amino acids.

V usage is TRBV10-3 and J usage is TRBJ1-3, with 10 bases matching TRBD1. J was trimmed by 2 bases and V by 9 bases; bases with no gene match: 1. This CDR3 has 13 amino acids. Germline-derived CDR1 and CDR2 are ENHRY and SYGVKD. CDR3 protein: CAMTGGPGNTIYF. CDR3 DNA sequence: TGTGCCATGACAGGGGGCCCTGGAAACACCATATATTTT.